This T cell receptor beta chain is drawn from a study of OX40 agonist ivuxolimab in advanced cancers. Broader study findings: In general, CD8+ T cells held more expanded clones than CD4+ did, on average.

Produced via immunoSEQ multiplex PCR; TCRdb's table is partial and in-frame only. The sample lists around 70,000 clones, 84% seen once, with around 6.6% in the top ten. This CDR3 has 14 residues. CDR1 is ENHRY, CDR2 SYGVKD, per germline. V lost 4 bases and J 5 bases, leaving 12 bases between the germline ends. With regard to this clone: Its antigen is as yet unknown.

The sequence was collected from an adult with an advanced solid tumor such as melanoma, head and neck, liver or kidney cancer. Sequencing was performed on CD4+ or CD8+ T cells sorted from blood, taken in a trial of the OX40 agonist ivuxolimab. The rearrangement uses TRBV10-3 and TRBJ1-5, with D perhaps TRBD1 (5 bases). Written as DNA, the CDR3 is TGTGCCATCAGTGGAGACAGCTCTTATCAGCCCCAGCATTTT. The encoded protein is CAISGDSSYQPQHF.